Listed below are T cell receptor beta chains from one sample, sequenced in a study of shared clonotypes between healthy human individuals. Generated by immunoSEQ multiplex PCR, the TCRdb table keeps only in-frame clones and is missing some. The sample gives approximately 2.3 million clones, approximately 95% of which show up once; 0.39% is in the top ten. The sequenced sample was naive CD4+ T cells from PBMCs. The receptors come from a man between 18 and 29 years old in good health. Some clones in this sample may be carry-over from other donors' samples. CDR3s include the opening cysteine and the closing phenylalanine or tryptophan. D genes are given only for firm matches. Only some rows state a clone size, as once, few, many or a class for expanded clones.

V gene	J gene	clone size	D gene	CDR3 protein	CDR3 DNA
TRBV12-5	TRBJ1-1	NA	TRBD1	CASGLGTGTGADF	TGTGCTAGTGGTTTGGGAACCGGGACAGGGGCTGACTTT
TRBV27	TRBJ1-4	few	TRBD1	CASRTGGGFGKLFF	TGTGCCAGCAGGACAGGGGGCGGGTTCGGAAAACTGTTTTTT
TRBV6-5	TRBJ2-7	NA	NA	CASSTQQGLAYEQYF	TGTGCCAGCAGTACCCAGCAAGGACTCGCCTACGAGCAGTACTTC
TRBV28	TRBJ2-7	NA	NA	CASTSGQGSYEQYF	TGTGCCAGCACCTCGGGACAAGGCTCCTACGAGCAGTACTTC
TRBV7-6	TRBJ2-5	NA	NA	CASSLDRLETQYF	TGTGCCAGCAGCTTAGATCGGCTAGAGACCCAGTACTTC
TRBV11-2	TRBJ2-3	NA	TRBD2	CASRGLTTSTDTQYF	TGTGCCAGCAGGGGACTAACGACGAGCACAGATACGCAGTATTTT
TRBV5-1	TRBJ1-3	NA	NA	CASSLDLGNTIYF	TGCGCCAGCAGCTTGGACCTTGGAAACACCATATATTTT
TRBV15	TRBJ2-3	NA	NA	CATSRAKGVTDTQYF	TGTGCCACCAGCAGAGCGAAGGGGGTCACAGATACGCAGTATTTT
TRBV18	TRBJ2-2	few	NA	CASSPLVAGELFF	TGTGCCAGCTCACCCCTCGTGGCCGGGGAGCTGTTTTTT
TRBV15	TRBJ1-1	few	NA	CATSREDRLNTEAFF	TGTGCCACCAGCAGGGAAGACAGGCTGAACACTGAAGCTTTCTTT
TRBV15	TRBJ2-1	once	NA	CATSRDGLRGNEQFF	TGTGCCACCAGCAGAGATGGTTTACGCGGGAATGAGCAGTTCTTC
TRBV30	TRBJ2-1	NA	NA	CAWSNLREQFF	TGTGCCTGGAGTAACCTGAGGGAGCAGTTCTTC
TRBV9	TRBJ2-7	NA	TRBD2	CASSPQTSGTYEQYF	TGTGCCAGCAGCCCCCAGACTAGCGGGACCTACGAGCAGTACTTC
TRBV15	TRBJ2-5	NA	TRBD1	CATSRGTGLETQYF	TGTGCCACCAGCAGGGGGACAGGGTTAGAGACCCAGTACTTC
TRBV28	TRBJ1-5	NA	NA	CASSLEIGQPQHF	TGTGCCAGCAGTTTAGAGATTGGTCAGCCCCAGCATTTT
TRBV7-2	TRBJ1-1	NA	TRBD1	CASSTGQGARTEAFF	TGTGCCAGCAGCACCGGACAGGGTGCCCGGACTGAAGCTTTCTTT
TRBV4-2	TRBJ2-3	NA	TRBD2	CASSQTPQREGVTDTQYF	TGTGCCAGCAGCCAAACCCCCCAGCGGGAAGGGGTCACAGATACGCAGTATTTT
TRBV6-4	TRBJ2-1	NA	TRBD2	CASSSDSGSSYNEQFF	TGTGCCAGCAGTTCGGATAGCGGGAGCTCCTACAATGAGCAGTTCTTC
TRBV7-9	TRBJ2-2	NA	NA	CASSPPEAGELFF	TGTGCCAGCAGCCCCCCCGAGGCCGGGGAGCTGTTTTTT
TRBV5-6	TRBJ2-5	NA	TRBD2	CASSSLSGGRQETQYF	TGTGCCAGCAGCTCTCTTAGCGGGGGAAGACAAGAGACCCAGTACTTC
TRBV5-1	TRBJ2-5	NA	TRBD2	CASSSGGTSGQETQYF	TGCGCCAGCAGCTCTGGTGGGACTAGCGGGCAAGAGACCCAGTACTTC
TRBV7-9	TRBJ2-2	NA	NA	CASSLLQVNTGELFF	TGTGCCAGCAGCTTACTACAGGTCAACACCGGGGAGCTGTTTTTT
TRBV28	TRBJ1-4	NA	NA	CASSPRGRKNEKLFF	TGTGCCAGCAGCCCCAGGGGACGGAAAAATGAAAAACTGTTTTTT
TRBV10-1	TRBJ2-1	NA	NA	CASSVRGSEQFF	TGCGCCAGCAGTGTACGGGGGAGTGAGCAGTTCTTC
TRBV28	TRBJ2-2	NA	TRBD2	CASGEVAGVDTGELFF	TGTGCCAGCGGGGAGGTAGCGGGAGTGGACACCGGGGAGCTGTTTTTT
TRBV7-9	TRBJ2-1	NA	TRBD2	CASSFGGILGSYNEQFF	TGTGCCAGCAGCTTCGGGGGGATTCTTGGGTCCTACAATGAGCAGTTCTTC
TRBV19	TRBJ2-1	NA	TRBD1	CASSVSRDRAFYEQFF	TGTGCCAGTAGTGTAAGCCGGGACAGGGCTTTCTATGAGCAGTTCTTC
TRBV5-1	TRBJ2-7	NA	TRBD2	CASRSSGGSLFGEQYF	TGCGCCAGCAGATCATCGGGGGGGAGTTTATTCGGCGAGCAGTACTTC